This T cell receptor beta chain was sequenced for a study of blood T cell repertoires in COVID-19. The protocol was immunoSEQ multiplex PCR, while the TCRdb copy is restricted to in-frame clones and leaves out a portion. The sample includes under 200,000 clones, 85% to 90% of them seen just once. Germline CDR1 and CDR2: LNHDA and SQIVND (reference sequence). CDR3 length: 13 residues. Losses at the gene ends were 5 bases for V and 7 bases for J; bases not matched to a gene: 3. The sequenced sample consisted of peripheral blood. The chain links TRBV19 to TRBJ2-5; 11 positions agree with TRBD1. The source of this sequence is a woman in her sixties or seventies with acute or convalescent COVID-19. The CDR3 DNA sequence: TGTGCCAGTAGTGCGGGACAGGGGGGGACCCAGTACTTC. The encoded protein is CASSAGQGGTQYF.